This T cell receptor (beta chain) was documented in a study of spatial heterogeneity in lung cancer. Study at large: Sequences of the beta chain were consistently detected in greater numbers than alpha-chain sequences.

TCRdb re-derived calls from the 5' RACE reads in MiXCR, one entry per CDR3 protein. The sample has about 120,000 distinct CDR3 sequences; approximately 12% are singletons. This clonotype was recorded a few times. As to time point: blood at routine non-recurrence follow-up after resection. Material for sequencing was whole RNA from tumor, nontumor lung or frozen PBMC, left unsorted. Losses at the gene ends were 6 bases for V and 4 bases for J; bases not matched to a gene: 7. Per germline, CDR1 MDHEN and CDR2 SYDVKM. The CDR3 has 14 residues. This TCR came from a male donor with early-stage non-small cell lung cancer. The specimen was PBMCs, collected at follow-up. The rearrangement joins TRBV28 to TRBJ1-1, with TRBD1 matching 8 bases. The CDR3 nucleotides read TGTGCCAGCAGACACACAGGGGGAGGCACTGAAGCTTTCTTT. Translation: CASRHTGGGTEAFF. Filled out from reference TRBV28 and TRBJ1-1, the complete variable domain reads DVKVTQSSRYLVKRTGEKVFLECVQDMDHENMFWYRQDPGLGLRLIYFSYDVKMKEKGDIPEGYSVSREKKERFSLILESASTNQTSMYLCASRHTGGGTEAFFGQGTRLTVV.